This TCR beta chain comes out of a study of cytomegalovirus exposure and HLA in healthy donors. CDR3 size: 12 residues. The germline V and J ends were trimmed by 3 bases and 7 bases, with 9 bases remaining between them. Germline V gene lookup returns CDR1 MNHNS and CDR2 SASEGT. Primers included in the PCR were 60 Vbeta and 13 Jbeta primers. Study processing details: Approximately 12 million of tens of millions of unique TCR beta chains were shared, per a later count. Clones were read by immunoSEQ multiplex PCR, and TCRdb kept only the in-frame ones, dropping some. For V, J and clone size, that table is used; D and trimming come from the DNA. Here the sample spans 150,000 to 180,000 clones, 70% to 85% being singletons. Healthy bone marrow donors made up the donors. Points from the study as a whole: Upon later analysis, TCR association rates were observed to vary by HLA locus, being highest for DRB1 and lowest for HLA-C. Donor immune exposure was known only as CMV serostatus.

On this clone: Its matching antigen is unknown.

The gene calls are TRBV6-1 and TRBJ1-2; D remains unclear. The sequenced sample was PBMCs. The source is a woman aged 45 to 65 in good health and CMV-seropositive. CDR3 bases: TGTGCCAGCAGTGAGAGTGGTGGTGGCTACACCTTC. It translates to CASSESGGGYTF.